This T cell receptor (beta chain) was profiled in a study of T cells in women clearing cervical HPV infection. Study overall: Cases were women with histologically confirmed HPV16-related CIN3 or worse, including 2 invasive cancers. Controls' single incident HPV16 infection cleared within 12 months without precancer.

In regard to this clone: The read terminates 3 residues ahead of where the CDR3 ends, so the germline J gene completes it.

Germline-derived CDR1 and CDR2 are SSHAT and FNYEAQ (reference sequence). The CDR3 covers 14 residues. The protocol was immunoSEQ multiplex PCR, while the TCRdb copy is restricted to in-frame clones and leaves out a portion. This sample's clone table lists about 32,000 clones. This sequence originates from a woman between 18 and 69 years old with a cervical HPV16 infection that either progressed to CIN3+ or cleared (not recorded which). Sequencing input: blood buffy coat. The chain carries TRBV7-7 and TRBJ1-2; 8 nucleotides line up with TRBD1. The CDR3 protein is CASSVGRGRRDYTF. The sequenced CDR3 bases are TGTGCCAGCAGCGTAGGCAGGGGGCGACGGGAC.